This TCR beta chain was recovered during a study of cytomegalovirus exposure and HLA in healthy donors. Study-wide background: Falling in the Caucasian-associated ancestry cluster were approximately 86% of under 450 genotyped donors. Whole-study results and caveats: Reports credit the classifier with highly specific, highly sensitive diagnosis of cytomegalovirus status. In a later analysis, an Asian-associated ancestry cluster reportedly showed fewer N-insertions than the approximately 700-donor mean. Most TCR sequences were seen very rarely across donors, but some public TCRs occurred in many.

This clone was seen just once. Its antigen is as yet unknown. PCR used 60 Vbeta primers and 13 Jbeta primers. The table came from immunoSEQ multiplex PCR; TCRdb's copy has only in-frame clones and leaves some out. Of over 150,000 clones detected, around 68% appear once; the ten largest clones hold about 2.5%. The CDR3 has 14 amino acids. Germline assignment: CDR1 SGHRS and CDR2 YFSETQ. The V segment lost 4 bases and the J segment 4 bases; nucleotides outside the gene matches: 4. This receptor was obtained from a woman aged 35 to 49 in good health and CMV-seropositive. The V call is TRBV5-1, the J call TRBJ1-4; 7 positions match TRBD1. Sequencing used PBMCs. The DNA for the CDR3 is TGCGCCAGCAGCGAGACAGGGTTTAATGAAAAACTGTTTTTT. The encoded protein is CASSETGFNEKLFF.